This T cell receptor (beta chain) originates from a study of cytomegalovirus exposure and HLA in healthy donors. General study findings and limits: The listing of 150 to 200 TCR beta chains classed them as cytomegalovirus-associated.

For this clone: Its target is unknown.

Profiling relied on immunoSEQ multiplex PCR, and the TCRdb table lists in-frame clones only, not all of them. The table shows 150,000 to 200,000 clones, with 86% occurring only once. V lost 0 bases and J lost 9, with 9 bases in between. The CDR3 length is 13 residues. The germline V gene encodes CDR1 MNHEY and CDR2 SMNVEV (reference sequence). The receptor was isolated from a woman aged 25 to 39 in good health and CMV-seronegative. Sequenced sample: PBMCs. The chain carries TRBV27 and TRBJ2-1, with D perhaps TRBD2 (6 bases). The CDR3 region has the DNA TGTGCCAGCAGTTTATCGGCGGGGAGTGAGCAGTTCTTC. It specifies CASSLSAGSEQFF.